What follows are 21 T cell receptor beta chains derived from one specimen sequenced in a study of cytomegalovirus exposure and HLA in healthy donors. Primers included in the PCR were 60 Vbeta and 13 Jbeta primers. Repertoires were generated with immunoSEQ multiplex PCR, while TCRdb's copy carries only in-frame clones and drops some. The sample table sets out 150,000 to 200,000 clones. The sample comprised PBMCs. All receptors derive from a man aged 25 to 40 in good health and CMV-seronegative.

The V and J genes are TRBV5-1 and TRBJ1-4; 10 bases fit TRBD1. The CDR3 is 16 amino acids. Trimming took 4 bases from V and 6 from J; bases not matched to a gene: 9. Germline CDR1 reads SGHRS; CDR2 reads YFSETQ. CDR3 sequence reads: CASSRATGQGDEKLFF. In nucleotides, the CDR3 is TGCGCCAGCAGCCGTGCAACCGGACAGGGGGATGAAAAACTGTTTTTT.

The V call is TRBV6-1, the J call TRBJ2-1; possible D gene TRBD2, 5 bases. Trimming removed 6 bases at V and 0 bases at J, with 12 bases between. This CDR3 region has 15 residues. Germline V gene lookup returns CDR1 MNHNS and CDR2 SASEGT. CDR3 residues: CASSALGGSYNEQFF. CDR3 sequence (DNA): TGTGCCAGCAGCGCGCTAGGAGGCTCCTACAATGAGCAGTTCTTC.

Turning to this clone: One end of the junction fails to match germline, which may point to a read error. The chain has TRBV19 and TRBJ1-5; D is unclear. The germline V gene encodes CDR1 LNHDA and CDR2 SQIVND (reference sequence). The CDR3 extends over 15 amino acids. The CDR3 loop reads CAISMIADSNQPQHF. Here the CDR3 DNA reads TGTGCCATTAGTATGATTGCGGATAGCAATCAGCCCCAGCATTTT.

The gene calls are TRBV11-1 and TRBJ1-1; D possibly corresponds to TRBD1 (6 bases). The germline V gene encodes CDR1 SGHAT and CDR2 FQDESV (reference sequence). Trimming pared 4 bases from V and 1 base from J, leaving 13 bases between. This CDR3 has 15 amino acids. The CDR3 reads CASSSGQTGNTEAFF. The CDR3 DNA is TGTGCCAGCAGCTCTGGACAGACTGGGAACACTGAAGCTTTCTTT.

The chain carries TRBV19 and TRBJ1-1, with a weak D call TRBD1 (6 bases). There are 14 residues in the CDR3. Germline CDR1 and CDR2: LNHDA and SQIVND (reference sequence). V was shortened by 4 bases and J by 3 bases, with 12 bases between the two germline ends. CDR3 sequence: CASSRGQMDTEAFF. CDR3 bases: TGTGCCAGTAGTAGAGGACAGATGGACACTGAAGCTTTCTTT.

V gene TRBV10-2 combines with J gene TRBJ1-2; 7 bases fit TRBD1. The V gene's germline CDR1 is WSHSY and CDR2 SAAADI. J gave up 8 bases and V 6 bases, and 9 bases lay outside the gene matches. The CDR3 has 13 amino acids. This chain's CDR3 is CASSQIQGSGYTF. CDR3 coding DNA: TGCGCCAGCAGCCAAATACAGGGGTCGGGCTACACCTTC.

This chain links TRBV9 with TRBJ2-3; TRBD2 aligns across 11 bases. The CDR3 is 15 residues long. V trimming: 4 bases; J trimming: 6 bases; junction bases outside the gene matches: 7. CDR1 is SGDLS and CDR2 is YYNGEE in the germline V gene. CDR3 coding DNA: TGTGCCAGCAGCCCAGAGGGACTAGCGGTTGATACGCAGTATTTT. Its translation: CASSPEGLAVDTQYF.

V and J are TRBV7-8 and TRBJ1-6, with D possibly being TRBD1 (6 bases). This CDR3 spans 13 amino acids. The germline V and J ends were trimmed by 3 bases and 8 bases, with 8 bases remaining between them. Germline V gives CDR1 SGHVS, CDR2 FQNEAQ. The CDR3 is CASSLGADSPLHF. The CDR3 region has the DNA TGTGCCAGCAGCTTGGGGGCGGATTCACCCCTCCACTTT.

V and J are TRBV5-1 and TRBJ1-1, with TRBD1 matching over 9 bases. In germline, CDR1 is SGHRS, CDR2 YFSETQ. The CDR3 consists of 13 residues. V shed 4 bases, J shed 5 bases, and the junction held 3 bases outside the gene matches. CDR3 sequence: CASSRQGDTEAFF. The CDR3 DNA reads as TGCGCCAGCAGCCGACAGGGGGATACTGAAGCTTTCTTT.

The gene calls are TRBV15 and TRBJ2-7, with D tentatively TRBD1 (5 bases). Germline V lookup: CDR1 LNHNV, CDR2 YYDKDF (reference sequence). V shed 1 base and J shed 5 bases, with 15 bases lying between them. The CDR3 has 15 amino acids. The CDR3 nucleotides read TGTGCCACCAGCAGAGGCGGACACCTTGGCAACGAGCAGTACTTC. This gives the protein CATSRGGHLGNEQYF.

V and J are TRBV27 and TRBJ1-1; possibly TRBD1 for D (5 bases). From germline, CDR1 is MNHEY and CDR2 SMNVEV (reference sequence). The CDR3 is made up of 15 amino acids. The V and J ends lost 3 bases and 0 bases respectively, with 11 bases between them. CDR3 sequence: CASSFQGAMNTEAFF. In nucleotides, the CDR3 is TGTGCCAGCAGTTTTCAAGGGGCGATGAACACTGAAGCTTTCTTT.

The V call is TRBV6-5, the J call TRBJ2-5, with D possibly being TRBD2 (5 bases). The V gene's germline CDR1 is MNHEY and CDR2 SVGAGI. The CDR3 has 12 amino acids. V lost 10 bases to trimming and J lost 11 bases, with 20 bases between them. CDR3 nucleotide sequence: TGTGCCACCCGTGGCCCCGGGGATGAGCAGTACTTC. Translated, it gives CATRGPGDEQYF.

The CDR3 bases are TGTGCCAGCAGTCTAAGGGGGTTACGGGACGAGCAGTACTTC. As protein: CASSLRGLRDEQYF. The chain recombines TRBV6-1 with TRBJ2-7; D may be TRBD1 (6 bases). V was cut by 5 bases and J by 5 bases, with 16 bases left in between. Germline CDR1 MNHNS, CDR2 SASEGT. This CDR3 is 14 amino acids long.

Remarks on this clone: This sample also contains other DNA sequences that code for the same CDR3. This chain joins TRBV2 and TRBJ1-4; D perhaps matches TRBD1 (6 bases). The CDR3 consists of 13 residues. Looked up from germline, CDR1 is SNHLY and CDR2 is FYNNEI. The V and J ends lost 6 bases and 5 bases respectively, with 10 bases between them. The chain's CDR3 is CASSEQGNEKLFF. For the CDR3, the DNA is TGTGCCAGCAGCGAACAGGGAAATGAAAAACTGTTTTTT.

A note on this clone: A junction boundary mismatches the germline segment, possibly from a read error. The V gene is TRBV7-2, the J gene TRBJ2-7, with D possibly being TRBD1 (6 bases). Germline V CDR1 and CDR2: SGHTA, FQGNSA. CDR3 size: 15 residues. CDR3 in amino acids: CASSLAGTSSYEQYF. The CDR3 DNA sequence: TGTGCCAGCAGCCTAGCCGGGACAAGCTCCTACGAGCAGTACTTC.

The chain is built from TRBV18 and TRBJ1-3; 7 nucleotides line up with TRBD1. The germline V gene encodes CDR1 KGHSH and CDR2 LQKENI. With V trimmed by 1 base and J by 0 bases, 6 bases remained unmatched. The CDR3 sequence is 17 residues long. Here the CDR3 reads CASSPRTGPLSGNTIYF. The CDR3 nucleotides read TGTGCCAGCTCACCACGGACAGGCCCTCTCTCTGGAAACACCATATATTTT.

The J gene is TRBJ2-1, the V gene TRBV10-2; D may be TRBD2 (6 bases). Germline CDR1 reads WSHSY; CDR2 reads SAAADI. This CDR3 comprises 12 residues. Trimming shortened V by 6 bases and J by 8 bases, and 11 bases separated the two germline ends. This CDR3 reads CASSRELHEQFF. The CDR3 DNA reads TGCGCCAGCAGCCGGGAGTTACATGAGCAGTTCTTC.

The chain carries TRBV11-2 and TRBJ2-3; 9 nucleotides match TRBD2. Germline-derived CDR1 and CDR2 are SGHAT and FQNNGV. Trimming at V came to 5 bases and at J to 5 bases, leaving 11 bases not matched to a gene. The length of the CDR3 is 16 residues. Here the CDR3 DNA reads TGTGCCAGCAGCCCTCGAATAGCGGGAGACGTAGATACGCAGTATTTT. It encodes CASSPRIAGDVDTQYF.

This chain uses TRBV7-6 with TRBJ2-1; 8 bases are shared with TRBD1. The ends lost 0 bases at V and 6 bases at J; junction bases unmatched: 10. The CDR3 is 17 residues long. From germline, CDR1 is SGHVS and CDR2 FNYEAQ. DNA for the CDR3: TGTGCCAGCAGCTTAGCCCTCGGACAGGGTATGGGCAATGAGCAGTTCTTC. Translating gives CASSLALGQGMGNEQFF.

The rearrangement links TRBV6-6 to TRBJ1-1; TRBD1 aligns across 7 bases. Trimming at V came to 6 bases and at J to 0 bases, leaving 4 bases not matched to a gene. The CDR3 runs to 14 residues. Germline V lookup: CDR1 MNHNY, CDR2 SVGAGI (reference sequence). The DNA of the CDR3 is TGTGCCAGCAGGCCGGGACAGTTGAACACTGAAGCTTTCTTT. Residues: CASRPGQLNTEAFF.

V gene TRBV7-9 combines with J gene TRBJ1-2, with TRBD1 matching 12 bases. Unmatched junction bases numbered 6, after V lost 3 bases and J lost 4 bases. The CDR3 is 16 amino acids. The germline CDR1 and CDR2 sequences are SEHNR and FQNEAQ (reference sequence). CDR3 in DNA: TGTGCCAGCAGCTTCTATGGGGACAGGGGGCCCTATGGCTACACCTTC. Protein sequence: CASSFYGDRGPYGYTF. The whole variable domain, remainder taken from reference TRBV7-9 and TRBJ1-2, is DTGVSQNPRHKITKRGQNVTFRCDPISEHNRLYWYRQTLGQGPEFLTYFQNEAQLEKSRLLSDRFSAERPKGSFSTLEIQRTEQGDSAMYLCASSFYGDRGPYGYTFGSGTRLTVV.